The subject of this entry is one TCR beta chain. Its specificity is unknown. Only in-frame clones appear in the TCRdb table, and some are missing; sequencing was by immunoSEQ multiplex PCR. The sample yields roughly 92,000 clones, approximately 82% seen once. This record belongs to a study of Ad26.COV2.S vaccination and SARS-CoV-2 variants. Study observations and caveats: Similar non-spike TCR breadth was seen in vaccine and placebo recipients. Responses of T cells in total may have been underestimated by the TCR breadth and depth analyses. The breadth of spike-specific CD8+ and CD4+ T cell responses after vaccination was reportedly substantial. Higher spike-specific TCR breadth was found in vaccine recipients than in placebo recipients.

V dropped 6 bases and J dropped 0; count of bases not matched to a gene: 9. This CDR3 contains 16 residues. Germline V lookup: CDR1 KGHSH, CDR2 LQKENI. The gene calls are TRBV18 and TRBJ2-7; TRBD1 agrees at 9 bases. The receptor was derived from a human donor who had recovered from COVID-19. This material consisted of peripheral blood, taken after recovery from COVID-19. Written as DNA, the CDR3 is TGTGCCAGCTCTCCCCCTGAGACAGGGGGCTCCTACGAGCAGTACTTC. Residues: CASSPPETGGSYEQYF.